The 18 T cell receptor beta chains presented below share a single source sample, sequenced in a study of cytomegalovirus exposure and HLA in healthy donors. The PCR was carried out with 60 Vbeta primers and 13 Jbeta primers. Profiling relied on immunoSEQ multiplex PCR, and the TCRdb table lists in-frame clones only, not all of them. Altogether more than 95,000 clones are present, about 78% being singletons, with the ten largest covering about 4%. Sample: PBMCs. All receptors derive from a man in his thirties or forties in good health and CMV-seronegative.

This chain links TRBV2 with TRBJ2-3; 7 bases line up with TRBD2. J lost 6 bases, V lost 4 bases, and 13 bases had no gene match. Germline-derived CDR1 and CDR2 are SNHLY and FYNNEI. The CDR3 length is 16 residues. The CDR3 DNA follows: TGTGCCAGCAGTGGGGGGTGGGAAGCGGGGAGGGATACGCAGTATTTT. It yields the protein CASSGGWEAGRDTQYF.

The V and J genes are TRBV14 and TRBJ2-2, with 11 positions matching TRBD2. The CDR3 loop spans 16 amino acids. The germline gives CDR1 SGHDN, CDR2 FVKESK. V was pared by 2 bases and J by 5 bases, with 4 bases of the junction left unmatched. The DNA of the CDR3 is TGTGCCAGCAGCCAAAGAAGACTAGCGGGGACCGGGGAGCTGTTTTTT. Its translation is CASSQRRLAGTGELFF.

The V and J genes are TRBV5-1 and TRBJ2-2; D may be TRBD2 (6 bases). Germline lookup yields CDR1 SGHRS and CDR2 YFSETQ. The CDR3 is 14 residues long. V dropped 10 bases and J dropped 5 bases, with 18 bases sitting between them. Here the CDR3 DNA reads TGCGCCGGCCGGGACTTAGACATGACCGGGGAGCTGTTTTTT. Protein: CAGRDLDMTGELFF.

The V call is TRBV7-2, the J call TRBJ1-3; a possible D gene is TRBD1 (5 bases). Trimming took 5 bases from V and 0 from J, leaving 11 bases between them. Germline lookup yields CDR1 SGHTA and CDR2 FQGNSA. The CDR3 runs 15 residues. The chain's CDR3 is CASSVTGHSGNTIYF. The CDR3, as DNA: TGTGCCAGCAGCGTAACAGGTCACTCTGGAAACACCATATATTTT.

The DNA for the CDR3 is TGTGCCAGCGGGGTCCCGGGAGGCACAGATACGCAGTATTTT. This codes for CASGVPGGTDTQYF. This sequence joins TRBV6-1 and TRBJ2-3; weak D call: TRBD2 (6 bases). V gave up 8 bases and J gave up 1 base, with 13 bases separating them. Germline V gives CDR1 MNHNS, CDR2 SASEGT. The CDR3 is made up of 14 amino acids.

The sample holds a few counts of this clone. The J gene is TRBJ1-2, the V gene TRBV27; the D gene is possibly TRBD1 (5 bases). V lost 2 bases and J lost 4, with 11 bases in between. The CDR3 runs 14 residues. Germline assignment: CDR1 MNHEY and CDR2 SMNVEV (reference sequence). CDR3 nucleotide sequence: TGTGCCAGCAGTTTAGCGGGGGGAAGCTATGGCTACACCTTC. It is translated as CASSLAGGSYGYTF.

This rearrangement joins TRBV30 to TRBJ1-2; D is undetermined. Trimming removed 1 base from V and 8 bases from J, with 20 bases in between. Per germline, CDR1 GTSNPN and CDR2 SVGIG (reference sequence). CDR3 size: 15 residues. The DNA for the CDR3 is TGTGCCTGGAGTGGCCCGGGTTCGGGTCGGTGGGGCTACACCTTC. Translated: CAWSGPGSGRWGYTF.

The rearrangement joins TRBV7-2 to TRBJ2-7, with 9 positions matching TRBD1. The junction had 3 bases not matched to a gene; V was cut back by 4 bases and J by 2 bases. There are 14 residues in the CDR3. Germline assignment: CDR1 SGHTA and CDR2 FQGNSA. The CDR3: CASSSDRGPYEQYF. The CDR3 bases are TGTGCCAGCAGCTCGGACAGGGGTCCCTACGAGCAGTACTTC.

This chain connects TRBV5-1 to TRBJ1-1; a weak D match, TRBD1 (6 bases). The length of the CDR3 is 15 residues. Trimming left V 4 bases short and J 0 bases short, with 13 bases between. Germline-derived CDR1 and CDR2 are SGHRS and YFSETQ. CDR3 sequence (DNA): TGCGCCAGCAGCCCCTCGGGGGGGCTGAACACTGAAGCTTTCTTT. The encoded protein is CASSPSGGLNTEAFF.

The rearrangement joins TRBV11-3 to TRBJ2-7; a possible D gene is TRBD2 (5 bases). Trimming shortened V by 2 bases and J by 9 bases, and 11 bases separated the two germline ends. Germline values: CDR1 SGHNT, CDR2 YENEEA. The CDR3 contains 12 residues. For the CDR3, the DNA is TGTGCCAGCAGCTTATCGGCCGGACTGCAGTACTTC. This encodes CASSLSAGLQYF.

The genes are TRBV28 and TRBJ1-6; no definite D call. The germline V gene encodes CDR1 MDHEN and CDR2 SYDVKM. V gave up 6 bases and J gave up 4 bases, with 19 bases separating them. CDR3 length equals 17 residues. CDR3 DNA: TGTGCCAGCAGCCTCAGTGAGGGCTGGAATTATAATTCACCCCTCCACTTT. It yields the protein CASSLSEGWNYNSPLHF. The complete variable domain, with remaining parts taken from reference TRBV28 and TRBJ1-6, reads DVKVTQSSRYLVKRTGEKVFLECVQDMDHENMFWYRQDPGLGLRLIYFSYDVKMKEKGDIPEGYSVSREKKERFSLILESASTNQTSMYLCASSLSEGWNYNSPLHFGNGTRLTVT.

In this sample, this clone turned up a few times. The CDR3 loop reads CASSLSSGGTLPYNEQFF. The DNA of the CDR3 is TGCGCCAGCAGCTTGAGTAGCGGGGGGACGTTGCCCTACAATGAGCAGTTCTTC. This chain links TRBV5-1 with TRBJ2-1; TRBD2 aligns across 10 bases. The length of the CDR3 is 18 residues. Trimming at V came to 1 base and at J to 2 bases, leaving 9 bases not matched to a gene. Germline V gives CDR1 SGHRS, CDR2 YFSETQ.

This rearrangement joins TRBV5-4 to TRBJ1-2; 10 nucleotides line up with TRBD1. J gave up 4 bases and V 5 bases, and 8 bases lay outside the gene matches. The V gene's germline CDR1 is SGHNT and CDR2 YYREEE (reference sequence). The CDR3 runs 15 residues. The CDR3 here is CASRSGTGVFYGYTF. The CDR3 DNA reads as TGTGCCAGCAGATCCGGGACAGGGGTTTTCTATGGCTACACCTTC. Filled out from reference TRBV5-4 and TRBJ1-2, the complete variable domain reads ETGVTQSPTHLIKTRGQQVTLRCSSQSGHNTVSWYQQALGQGPQFIFQYYREEENGRGNFPPRFSGLQFPNYSSELNVNALELDDSALYLCASRSGTGVFYGYTFGSGTRLTVV.

V gene TRBV7-3 combines with J gene TRBJ2-7, with 10 nucleotides matching TRBD1. Germline CDR1 and CDR2: SGHTA and FQGTGA. V lost 5 bases and J lost 3; bases outside the gene matches: 7. The CDR3 totals 15 residues. This chain's CDR3 is CASSVGTGEGYEQYF. CDR3 sequence (DNA): TGTGCCAGCAGCGTCGGGACAGGGGAAGGCTACGAGCAGTACTTC.

The CDR3 DNA reads as TGTGCCAGCAGCTTAACCCGGTCTTGGGCGGGGGACACAGATACGCAGTATTTT. It translates to CASSLTRSWAGDTDTQYF. The chain carries TRBV11-2 and TRBJ2-3; 7 positions agree with TRBD2. The CDR3 spans 18 residues. Per the germline V gene, CDR1 is SGHAT and CDR2 is FQNNGV. V lost 2 bases to trimming and J lost 2 bases; unmatched junction nucleotides: 13.

This clone has more than one count but fewer than ten. The chain has TRBV10-3 and TRBJ2-5; tentative D call: TRBD1 (6 bases). The CDR3 consists of 12 residues. CDR1 is ENHRY and CDR2 is SYGVKD in the germline V gene. The V end lost 10 bases, the J end lost 1 base, and 10 bases lay between the germline ends. DNA for the CDR3: TGTGCCAGCCAGGGGCCCCAAGAGACCCAGTACTTC. Residues: CASQGPQETQYF.

This clone was seen a handful of times. The chain is built from TRBV19 and TRBJ2-5; 8 bases map to TRBD1. Looked up from germline, CDR1 is LNHDA and CDR2 is SQIVND (reference sequence). The length of the CDR3 is 14 residues. V shed 6 bases and J 1 base; nucleotides not matched to a gene: 4. The CDR3 DNA reads as TGTGCCAGTAGGAACAGGGGGAGCCAAGAGACCCAGTACTTC. This sequence encodes CASRNRGSQETQYF.

This chain links TRBV4-1 with TRBJ2-7, with TRBD1 matching 7 bases. V shed 4 bases and J 7 bases; nucleotides not matched to a gene: 7. This CDR3 spans 13 amino acids. Germline CDR1 is MGHRA and CDR2 is YSYEKL. The CDR3 bases are TGCGCCAGCAGCCCCCTACAGGGGTTGGAGCAGTACTTC. Protein: CASSPLQGLEQYF.